What follows is one T cell receptor (beta chain) and its context. Antigen specificity is unknown. CDR1 and CDR2 (germline): SGHRS, YFSETQ. The CDR3 extends over 15 amino acids. V dropped 0 bases and J dropped 6 bases, with 12 bases sitting between them. This sample was included in a study of cytomegalovirus exposure and HLA in healthy donors. Study outcomes and limitations: Some V segments could not be told apart, so they were left out, TRBV6-2 and TRBV6-3 among them.

It was with 60 Vbeta and 13 Jbeta primers that the PCR ran. Assay: immunoSEQ multiplex PCR; the TCRdb copy retains only in-frame clones and omits some. The sample contains 150,000 to 200,000 clones, about 86% of which appear only once. Sequenced input: PBMCs. The genes are TRBV5-1 and TRBJ2-2; possible D gene TRBD1, 5 bases. The receptor was derived from a woman aged 18 to 35 in good health and CMV-seropositive. The CDR3 reads CASSLDSGPSGELFF. DNA of the CDR3: TGCGCCAGCAGCTTGGACTCAGGGCCCTCCGGGGAGCTGTTTTTT. Supplemented by reference TRBV5-1 and TRBJ2-2, the full variable domain reads KAGVTQTPRYLIKTRGQQVTLSCSPISGHRSVSWYQQTPGQGLQFLFEYFSETQRNKGNFPGRFSGRQFSNSRSEMNVSTLELGDSALYLCASSLDSGPSGELFFGEGSRLTVL.